The rows below give T cell receptor beta chains drawn from one sample of a study of PD-L1 blockade in urothelial cancer. TCRdb keeps only in-frame clones here, not all; method: immunoSEQ multiplex PCR. This sample has roughly 120,000 clones, with around 89% found just once. Sequenced material: PBMCs, taken around atezolizumab (anti-PD-L1) treatment. These receptors all stem from a man aged 60 to 75 with urothelial cancer. Both conserved end residues are part of each CDR3. Fields, in order: V gene, J gene, clone size, D gene, CDR3 protein, CDR3 DNA. The D gene is left open where the match is weak. Expanded clones get a size class; other rows say once, few or many, or leave the size out.

v_gene: TRBV7-2; j_gene: TRBJ2-3; abundance: once; d_gene: TRBD2; CDR3aa: CASSLTLTSGITDTQYF; CDR3nt: TGTGCCAGCAGCCTGACTCTGACTAGCGGGATCACAGATACGCAGTATTTT
v_gene: TRBV5-1; j_gene: TRBJ1-5; abundance: NA; d_gene: TRBD1; CDR3aa: CASSTGTGKGQPQHF; CDR3nt: TGCGCCAGCAGCACCGGGACAGGGAAGGGTCAGCCCCAGCATTTT
v_gene: TRBV5-1; j_gene: TRBJ2-7; abundance: once; d_gene: TRBD2; CDR3aa: CASSLESSGGAEQYF; CDR3nt: TGCGCCAGCAGCTTGGAGTCTAGCGGGGGGGCCGAGCAGTACTTC
v_gene: TRBV11-3; j_gene: TRBJ2-1; abundance: NA; d_gene: NA; CDR3aa: CASSFFSAGDEQFF; CDR3nt: TGTGCCAGCAGCTTCTTTTCTGCCGGGGATGAGCAGTTCTTC
v_gene: TRBV19; j_gene: TRBJ1-1; abundance: NA; d_gene: TRBD1; CDR3aa: CASSPGAGTGPTEAFF; CDR3nt: TGTGCCAGTAGCCCAGGCGCCGGGACAGGCCCAACTGAAGCTTTCTTT
v_gene: TRBV7-6; j_gene: TRBJ1-6; abundance: NA; d_gene: NA; CDR3aa: CASSLAGEINSPLHF; CDR3nt: TGTGCCAGCAGCTTAGCCGGTGAGATTAATTCACCCCTCCACTTT
v_gene: TRBV7-2; j_gene: TRBJ1-2; abundance: NA; d_gene: TRBD1; CDR3aa: CASSSGTGGWYGYTF; CDR3nt: TGTGCCAGCAGCTCCGGGACAGGGGGTTGGTATGGCTACACCTTC
v_gene: TRBV7-9; j_gene: TRBJ2-7; abundance: NA; d_gene: TRBD2; CDR3aa: CASSLRVGAGTFSYEQYF; CDR3nt: TGTGCCAGCAGCCTACGGGTTGGAGCGGGGACCTTCTCCTACGAGCAGTACTTC
v_gene: TRBV6-5; j_gene: TRBJ2-7; abundance: once; d_gene: NA; CDR3aa: CASRYLREESEQYF; CDR3nt: TGTGCCAGCAGGTACTTACGCGAGGAGTCCGAGCAGTACTTC
v_gene: TRBV5-1; j_gene: TRBJ2-7; abundance: NA; d_gene: TRBD2; CDR3aa: CASSRTSGTSYEQYF; CDR3nt: TGCGCCAGCAGCCGTACTAGCGGGACATCCTACGAGCAGTACTTC
v_gene: TRBV5-1; j_gene: TRBJ2-2; abundance: NA; d_gene: TRBD2; CDR3aa: CASSPAGLATGELFF; CDR3nt: TGCGCCAGCAGCCCTGCGGGACTAGCCACCGGGGAGCTGTTTTTT
v_gene: TRBV27; j_gene: TRBJ2-6; abundance: NA; d_gene: TRBD1; CDR3aa: CASRRQGASGANVLTF; CDR3nt: TGTGCCAGCAGGCGACAGGGGGCTAGTGGGGCCAACGTCCTGACTTTC
v_gene: TRBV5-1; j_gene: TRBJ1-4; abundance: NA; d_gene: TRBD1; CDR3aa: CASRPGQGAQIGEKLFF; CDR3nt: TGCGCCAGCAGACCGGGACAGGGGGCTCAGATCGGGGAAAAACTGTTTTTT
v_gene: TRBV5-8; j_gene: TRBJ1-2; abundance: once; d_gene: NA; CDR3aa: CASSLAGYGYTF; CDR3nt: TGTGCCAGCAGCTTGGCCGGTTATGGCTACACCTTC
v_gene: TRBV7-2; j_gene: TRBJ2-1; abundance: once; d_gene: TRBD2; CDR3aa: CASSLWAGETYNEQFF; CDR3nt: TGTGCCAGCAGCTTATGGGCGGGGGAGACCTACAATGAGCAGTTCTTC
v_gene: TRBV28; j_gene: TRBJ2-7; abundance: NA; d_gene: TRBD1; CDR3aa: CASSPPGQGLYEQYF; CDR3nt: TGTGCCAGCAGTCCTCCGGGACAGGGGCTTTACGAGCAGTACTTC
v_gene: TRBV29-1; j_gene: TRBJ2-1; abundance: NA; d_gene: TRBD1; CDR3aa: CSVVGQGVYNEQFF; CDR3nt: TGCAGCGTTGTAGGGCAGGGGGTCTACAATGAGCAGTTCTTC
v_gene: TRBV18; j_gene: TRBJ2-2; abundance: NA; d_gene: TRBD1; CDR3aa: CASSPPRQGAEITGELFF; CDR3nt: TGTGCCAGCTCACCACCGCGACAGGGGGCAGAAATAACCGGGGAGCTGTTTTTT
v_gene: TRBV21-1; j_gene: TRBJ2-6; abundance: NA; d_gene: NA; CDR3aa: CASSKVCRTGANVLTF; CDR3nt: TGTGCCAGCAGCAAAGTTTGCAGGACTGGGGCCAACGTCCTGACTTTC
v_gene: TRBV30; j_gene: TRBJ2-1; abundance: NA; d_gene: TRBD2; CDR3aa: CAWSLAEISNEQFF; CDR3nt: TGTGCCTGGAGTCTAGCGGAGATATCTAATGAGCAGTTCTTC
v_gene: TRBV7-6; j_gene: TRBJ2-3; abundance: NA; d_gene: NA; CDR3aa: CASSPEWGGPPDTQYF; CDR3nt: TGTGCCAGCAGCCCCGAGTGGGGGGGGCCCCCAGATACGCAGTATTTT
v_gene: TRBV5-6; j_gene: TRBJ1-1; abundance: NA; d_gene: NA; CDR3aa: CASSYLQLNTEAFF; CDR3nt: TGTGCCAGCAGCTACCTACAGCTGAACACTGAAGCTTTCTTT
v_gene: TRBV5-1; j_gene: TRBJ2-1; abundance: NA; d_gene: NA; CDR3aa: CASSLAGSGQHNEQFF; CDR3nt: TGCGCCAGCAGCTTGGCCGGAAGCGGCCAGCACAATGAGCAGTTCTTC
v_gene: TRBV7-2; j_gene: TRBJ2-7; abundance: NA; d_gene: NA; CDR3aa: CASSLKWGPYEQYF; CDR3nt: TGTGCCAGCAGCCTAAAATGGGGCCCTTACGAGCAGTACTTC
v_gene: TRBV7-9; j_gene: TRBJ1-1; abundance: NA; d_gene: NA; CDR3aa: CASSLYMGANTEAFF; CDR3nt: TGTGCCAGCAGCCTCTACATGGGGGCAAACACTGAAGCTTTCTTT
v_gene: TRBV6-1; j_gene: TRBJ2-3; abundance: NA; d_gene: NA; CDR3aa: CATEEEGRSADTQYF; CDR3nt: TGTGCCACCGAGGAGGAGGGCCGAAGCGCAGATACGCAGTATTTT
v_gene: TRBV29-1; j_gene: TRBJ1-4; abundance: NA; d_gene: TRBD1; CDR3aa: CSVEDGTGVGEKLFF; CDR3nt: TGCAGCGTTGAAGATGGGACAGGGGTAGGGGAAAAACTGTTTTTT
v_gene: TRBV11-1; j_gene: TRBJ1-2; abundance: NA; d_gene: NA; CDR3aa: CAHTPVPNYGYTF; CDR3nt: TGTGCCCACACCCCTGTCCCTAACTATGGCTACACCTTC
v_gene: TRBV19; j_gene: TRBJ2-5; abundance: NA; d_gene: TRBD1; CDR3aa: CASSTGQGKETQYF; CDR3nt: TGTGCCAGTAGTACGGGACAGGGAAAAGAGACCCAGTACTTC
v_gene: TRBV30; j_gene: TRBJ2-1; abundance: NA; d_gene: TRBD2; CDR3aa: CAWGGQREWDEQFF; CDR3nt: TGTGCCTGGGGAGGCCAGCGGGAGTGGGATGAGCAGTTCTTC
v_gene: TRBV2; j_gene: TRBJ2-5; abundance: NA; d_gene: NA; CDR3aa: CASKSGQQQETQYF; CDR3nt: TGTGCCAGCAAATCCGGACAGCAACAAGAGACCCAGTACTTC
v_gene: TRBV4-2; j_gene: TRBJ1-2; abundance: NA; d_gene: NA; CDR3aa: CASSHALQVGGYTF; CDR3nt: TGTGCCAGCAGCCACGCGCTTCAGGTAGGTGGCTACACCTTC
v_gene: TRBV29-1; j_gene: TRBJ2-1; abundance: NA; d_gene: NA; CDR3aa: CSVVRVLGVSRSMNEQFF; CDR3nt: TGCAGCGTTGTAAGGGTACTAGGAGTAAGCCGGTCAATGAATGAGCAGTTCTTC
v_gene: TRBV9; j_gene: TRBJ2-2; abundance: NA; d_gene: NA; CDR3aa: CASSVAGIGTGELFF; CDR3nt: TGTGCCAGCAGCGTAGCAGGGATTGGCACCGGGGAGCTGTTTTTT
v_gene: TRBV6-1; j_gene: TRBJ1-1; abundance: NA; d_gene: NA; CDR3aa: CASSEHGGGTVAFF; CDR3nt: TGTGCCAGCAGTGAACACGGCGGCGGGACTGTGGCTTTCTTT
v_gene: TRBV28; j_gene: TRBJ1-2; abundance: once; d_gene: NA; CDR3aa: CASSAQQLDNYGYTF; CDR3nt: TGTGCCAGCAGTGCCCAACAGCTTGACAACTATGGCTACACCTTC
v_gene: TRBV2; j_gene: TRBJ1-1; abundance: NA; d_gene: TRBD1; CDR3aa: CASSRGRETEAFF; CDR3nt: TGTGCCAGCTCCAGGGGGCGGGAAACTGAAGCTTTCTTT
v_gene: TRBV28; j_gene: TRBJ2-7; abundance: NA; d_gene: NA; CDR3aa: CATTLGGYSYEQYF; CDR3nt: TGTGCCACGACCCTAGGTGGATATTCCTACGAGCAGTACTTC
v_gene: TRBV28; j_gene: TRBJ2-3; abundance: NA; d_gene: TRBD2; CDR3aa: CASSLGASGVGGTQYF; CDR3nt: TGTGCCAGCAGTTTAGGGGCTAGCGGGGTAGGAGGTACGCAGTATTTT
v_gene: TRBV5-6; j_gene: TRBJ1-2; abundance: NA; d_gene: NA; CDR3aa: CASSLAKTGGYGYTF; CDR3nt: TGTGCCAGCAGCTTGGCAAAGACAGGAGGCTATGGCTACACCTTC
v_gene: TRBV7-7; j_gene: TRBJ2-7; abundance: NA; d_gene: NA; CDR3aa: CASSLAQGMHEQYF; CDR3nt: TGTGCCAGCAGCTTAGCGCAGGGTATGCACGAGCAGTACTTC
v_gene: TRBV7-2; j_gene: TRBJ1-5; abundance: once; d_gene: NA; CDR3aa: CASSSGAEPQHF; CDR3nt: TGTGCCAGCAGCTCTGGCGCGGAGCCCCAGCATTTT
v_gene: TRBV7-6; j_gene: TRBJ1-2; abundance: NA; d_gene: NA; CDR3aa: CASSQEVSANYGYTF; CDR3nt: TGTGCCAGCAGCCAAGAAGTGTCGGCTAACTATGGCTACACCTTC
v_gene: TRBV2; j_gene: TRBJ1-2; abundance: NA; d_gene: NA; CDR3aa: CATSLEAVYYGYTF; CDR3nt: TGTGCCACCTCCCTGGAGGCAGTCTACTATGGCTACACCTTC
v_gene: TRBV6-6; j_gene: TRBJ2-2; abundance: NA; d_gene: TRBD1; CDR3aa: CASRPPGQGSSGELFF; CDR3nt: TGTGCCAGCAGACCCCCGGGACAGGGCTCCTCCGGGGAGCTGTTTTTT